Following are 16 T cell receptor beta chains from one sample sequenced in a study of technical replicates of blood from a handful of donors. The repertoire was sequenced with immunoSEQ multiplex PCR; TCRdb's copy has only in-frame clones and lacks some. The profile shows more than 90,000 clones, approximately 94% of them singletons. Sample: T cells isolated from PBMCs. The receptors originated from a human donor in good health.

DNA for the CDR3: TGTGCCAGCAGTGGGTGGGGGGGGAACCCGAGCTCCTACAATGAGCAGTTCTTC. Its protein product is CASSGWGGNPSSYNEQFF. V is TRBV13 and J is TRBJ2-1; 7 bases match TRBD2. V lost 6 bases and J lost 0; bases outside the gene matches: 14. Germline V gene sequence: CDR1 PRHDT, CDR2 FYEKMQ (reference sequence). The CDR3 contains 18 residues. Combining the CDR3 with reference TRBV13 and TRBJ2-1 gives the whole variable domain AAGVIQSPRHLIKEKRETATLKCYPIPRHDTVYWYQQGPGQDPQFLISFYEKMQSDKGSIPDRFSAQQFSDYHSELNMSSLELGDSALYFCASSGWGGNPSSYNEQFFGPGTRLTVL.

This chain joins TRBV29-1 and TRBJ2-7, with 10 positions matching TRBD2. Germline V gives CDR1 SQVTM, CDR2 ANQGSEA. The CDR3 spans 17 residues. V was pared by 6 bases and J by 4 bases, with 18 bases of the junction left unmatched. This chain's CDR3 is CSVSAWTSGTSSYEQYF. Here the CDR3 DNA reads TGCAGCGTCTCAGCCTGGACTAGCGGAACCTCCTCTTACGAGCAGTACTTC.

The rearrangement links TRBV6-1 to TRBJ1-5; D unclear. Germline-derived CDR1 and CDR2 are MNHNS and SASEGT. V was clipped by 5 bases and J by 0 bases, with 11 bases between them. CDR3 length: 15 residues. CDR3 DNA sequence: TGTGCCAGCAGTATGCACAGAAATAGCAATCAGCCCCAGCATTTT. This codes for CASSMHRNSNQPQHF.

Written as DNA, the CDR3 is TGTGCCAGCTCACCCGCGGGGGGAACGGAGACCCAGTACTTC. Residues: CASSPAGGTETQYF. V and J are TRBV18 and TRBJ2-5; TRBD2 matches at 8 bases. V shed 3 bases, J shed 5 bases, and the junction held 5 bases outside the gene matches. Per the germline V gene, CDR1 is KGHSH and CDR2 is LQKENI. The CDR3 contains 14 residues.

This chain uses TRBV4-1 with TRBJ2-7; no reliable D call. There are 14 residues in the CDR3. The V gene's germline CDR1 is MGHRA and CDR2 YSYEKL. V dropped 8 bases and J dropped 0 bases, with 14 bases sitting between them. For the CDR3, the DNA is TGCGCCAGCGCCTCCGAGACTGTCTCCTACGAGCAGTACTTC. Its translation: CASASETVSYEQYF.

The V and J genes are TRBV5-6 and TRBJ1-5; tentative D call: TRBD1 (5 bases). V lost 1 base and J 4 bases, leaving 12 bases between the germline ends. The germline V gene has CDR1 SGHDT and CDR2 YYEEEE. There are 15 residues in the CDR3. The CDR3 sequence is CASSLYAGRNQPQHF. DNA for the CDR3: TGTGCCAGCAGCTTGTACGCGGGACGGAATCAGCCCCAGCATTTT. The entire variable domain, with the rest obtained from reference TRBV5-6 and TRBJ1-5, is as follows: DAGVTQSPTHLIKTRGQQVTLRCSPKSGHDTVSWYQQALGQGPQFIFQYYEEEERQRGNFPDRFSGHQFPNYSSELNVNALLLGDSALYLCASSLYAGRNQPQHFGDGTRLSIL.

The V call is TRBV30, the J call TRBJ1-2; TRBD1 might be the D (5 bases). V dropped 0 bases and J dropped 4 bases, with 6 bases sitting between them. CDR3 length equals 12 residues. Germline CDR1 is GTSNPN and CDR2 is SVGIG (reference sequence). The CDR3 sequence is CAWSVGGYGYTF. In DNA form, the CDR3 reads TGTGCCTGGAGTGTGGGGGGCTATGGCTACACCTTC.

This clone was observed a single time. The V call is TRBV19, the J call TRBJ2-7; 7 bases are a match to TRBD1. Germline trimming cut 4 bases from V and 0 bases from J; bases unmatched to any gene: 3. The CDR3 is 14 amino acids. In germline, CDR1 is LNHDA, CDR2 SQIVND (reference sequence). CDR3 DNA sequence: TGTGCCAGTAGTACCGGGACAGCCTCCTACGAGCAGTACTTC. Protein product: CASSTGTASYEQYF.

The rearrangement links TRBV5-4 to TRBJ1-1; D is unresolved. V lost 6 bases to trimming and J lost 8 bases, with 11 bases between them. This CDR3 has 11 amino acids. CDR1 and CDR2 (germline): SGHNT, YYREEE (reference sequence). The chain's CDR3 is CASTRGGEAFF. The CDR3 region has the DNA TGTGCCAGCACACGGGGAGGGGAAGCTTTCTTT.

The genes are TRBV28 and TRBJ2-7; D gene uncertain. V was clipped by 2 bases and J by 0 bases, with 14 bases between them. This CDR3 spans 16 amino acids. CDR1 MDHEN and CDR2 SYDVKM come from the germline V gene. CDR3 DNA sequence: TGTGCCAGCAGTTTAAGTACAGAAAGAAGCTCCTACGAGCAGTACTTC. Amino acid sequence: CASSLSTERSSYEQYF.

In DNA, the CDR3 is TGCGCCAGCAGCTTCTCCGGGGGAAGCACAGATACGCAGTATTTT. It specifies CASSFSGGSTDTQYF. The chain has TRBV5-1 and TRBJ2-3, with TRBD2 as a possible D gene (6 bases). The CDR3 sequence is 15 residues long. V dropped 2 bases and J dropped 0 bases, with 10 bases sitting between them. Germline assignment: CDR1 SGHRS and CDR2 YFSETQ.

The rearrangement joins TRBV4-1 to TRBJ2-1; TRBD1 matches 9 bases. CDR1 and CDR2 from the germline V gene are MGHRA and YSYEKL. Trimming cost V 1 base and J 8 bases; bases outside gene matches: 15. This CDR3 contains 18 residues. The CDR3, as DNA: TGCGCCAGCAGCCAAGCCTCGATATTAGGGACAGGGAGGTATGAGCAGTTCTTC. It yields the protein CASSQASILGTGRYEQFF.

This chain connects TRBV7-2 to TRBJ1-5; 10 bases map to TRBD1. The CDR3 extends over 15 amino acids. The J segment lost 7 bases and the V segment lost 6 bases, leaving 9 bases of the junction unmatched. Germline CDR1 is SGHTA and CDR2 is FQGNSA. CDR3 in amino acids: CASSYRTGGEQPQHF. CDR3 bases: TGTGCCAGCAGTTACCGGACAGGGGGGGAGCAGCCCCAGCATTTT.

The count of this clone is one. The chain combines TRBV19 with TRBJ2-1, with a weak D call TRBD2 (6 bases). V was pared by 7 bases and J by 5 bases, with 15 bases between. CDR3 size: 14 residues. In germline, CDR1 is LNHDA, CDR2 SQIVND (reference sequence). In DNA form, the CDR3 reads TGTGCCAGTACGGGGTTGCGGGGACACAATGAGCAGTTCTTC. Its protein product is CASTGLRGHNEQFF.

V gene TRBV4-1 combines with J gene TRBJ2-1; 12 bases align to TRBD2. This CDR3 is 15 amino acids long. With 4 bases clipped from V and 8 bases from J, the junction kept 6 bases outside the gene matches. Germline values: CDR1 MGHRA, CDR2 YSYEKL. CDR3 sequence reads: CASSRTSGIVYEQFF. DNA of the CDR3: TGCGCCAGCAGCCGGACTAGCGGGATAGTATATGAGCAGTTCTTC.

In DNA form, the CDR3 reads TGTGCCAGCTCAAAACTAGACTCGGTTGGCGGCGAGCAGTACTTC. It encodes CASSKLDSVGGEQYF. This sequence joins TRBV18 and TRBJ2-7; D might be TRBD2 (5 bases). Germline V gene lookup returns CDR1 KGHSH and CDR2 LQKENI. The CDR3 spans 15 residues. Deletions cut 5 bases from V and 6 bases from J, with 20 bases between.